Listed here is a single TCR beta chain. V was clipped by 4 bases and J by 7 bases, with 19 bases between them. Germline values: CDR1 KGHSH, CDR2 LQKENI. This CDR3 spans 16 amino acids. The source of the sample is a study of blood T cell repertoires in COVID-19. Study at large: Sites across the United States, Italy and Spain contributed samples from acute and convalescent COVID-19.

Measured with immunoSEQ multiplex PCR; TCRdb has only the in-frame clones, and not every one. The data contain 100,000 to 150,000 clones, around 87% of them singletons. The receptor comes from a woman aged 60-70 years with COVID-19, enrolled during active disease. The V call is TRBV18, the J call TRBJ1-4; D call uncertain. The material sequenced was peripheral blood. This chain's CDR3 is CASSRWEYGEREKLFF. CDR3 coding DNA: TGTGCCAGCTCACGATGGGAATACGGGGAGCGTGAAAAACTGTTTTTT. Drawing the rest from reference TRBV18 and TRBJ1-4, the complete variable domain is NAGVMQNPRHLVRRRGQEARLRCSPMKGHSHVYWYRQLPEEGLKFMVYLQKENIIDESGMPKERFSAEFPKEGPSILRIQQVVRGDSAAYFCASSRWEYGEREKLFFGSGTQLSVL.